A selection of T cell receptor beta chains follows, all from one sample in a study of T-cell reconstitution after alpha-beta-depleted transplantation in children. Each CDR3 protein gets one entry after TCRdb re-called the PCR reads with MiXCR. The sample comprises a few hundred thousand distinct CDR3 sequences, about a sixth of which are singletons, and approximately 3% rests with the top ten. Sequencing used PBMCs from the stem cell graft donor, obtained from the stem cell graft. The origin of the receptors is a human donor who donated a stem cell graft to a child with acute lymphoblastic leukemia. Both conserved end residues are trimmed from each CDR3. Each record gives: V gene, J gene, CDR3 protein.

TRBV11-2	TRBJ2-5	ASSFNPFSRQETQY
TRBV20-1	TRBJ1-1	ARPQVLNTEAF
TRBV20-1	TRBJ2-7	SASHRKGSYEQY
TRBV2	TRBJ2-7	ASMNRAYEQY
TRBV5-6	TRBJ1-1	ASSLVWQYTEAF
TRBV3-1	TRBJ2-1	AISPTGTSGSTYNEQF
TRBV6-6	TRBJ2-5	ASRVASVETQY
TRBV20-1	TRBJ2-7	SAILEETVDTYEQY
TRBV2	TRBJ2-1	ASSEDGENLYNEQF
TRBV4-1	TRBJ2-7	ASSQEMREASGNEQY
TRBV5-6	TRBJ2-7	ASSPINDLGNSYEQY
TRBV5-6	TRBJ2-3	ASSSPTGTDTQY
TRBV7-3	TRBJ2-7	ASSPAVGQTYEQY
TRBV3-1	TRBJ2-7	ASSHPASYEQY
TRBV29-1	TRBJ1-2	SVVTGSLSRGYT
TRBV5-1	TRBJ1-1	ASSLEQGGYTEAF
TRBV5-5	TRBJ2-7	ASSYPGQGLYEQY
TRBV6-1	TRBJ1-1	ASARGRRTEAF
TRBV18	TRBJ1-2	ASSPQGENYGYT
TRBV29-1	TRBJ2-7	SVHDGYEQY
TRBV12-3/TRBV12-4	TRBJ1-5	ASSLELAGQGRSNQPQH
TRBV4-1	TRBJ2-1	ASSRPLAQAYNEQF
TRBV28	TRBJ2-2	ASSFLSRDTGELF
TRBV7-3	TRBJ2-3	ASSLTPLRLGGTDTQY
TRBV6-5	TRBJ2-5	ASSYPGLKTQY
TRBV5-1	TRBJ1-1	ASSFLITNTEAF
TRBV11-2	TRBJ1-2	ASRSTGAAYGYT
TRBV3-1	TRBJ2-1	ASSDIVLTGAYNEQF
TRBV7-3	TRBJ2-3	ASSYPQRPDTQY
TRBV5-1	TRBJ1-4	ASSLEGGLEKLF
TRBV5-5	TRBJ2-3	ASSLQVGDTQY
TRBV27	TRBJ1-2	ASSFELAGNYGYT
TRBV7-9	TRBJ1-2	ASSLEPLEYGYT